This record concerns one TCR beta chain sequence. Its specificity is not known. This sample is part of a study of cytomegalovirus exposure and HLA in healthy donors. General observations from the study: It was reportedly the case that the classifier diagnosed cytomegalovirus status with high specificity and sensitivity. In a later analysis, TCR association rates varied by HLA locus: DRB1 most, HLA-C fewest. When analyzed later, a missense DCLRE1C variant was found to be linked to TCR beta V- and J-gene trimming.

Amplification used 60 Vbeta primers and 13 Jbeta primers. Clones were sequenced by immunoSEQ multiplex PCR, and TCRdb holds only the in-frame ones, with some missing. The sample holds more than 85,000 clones, roughly 79% seen once. V shed 4 bases and J 6 bases; nucleotides not matched to a gene: 10. Germline loops: CDR1 SGHRS, CDR2 YFSETQ. This CDR3 has 15 residues. The specimen was PBMCs. The chain carries TRBV5-1 and TRBJ1-1; TRBD1 matches 9 bases. The receptor's source is a young woman in good health and CMV-seronegative. The CDR3 nucleotides read TGCGCCAGCAGCCTAACAGGGGGCGCGAGGGCTGAAGCTTTCTTT. It specifies CASSLTGGARAEAFF.